The 5 T cell receptor beta chains given below trace back to one sample, sequenced in a study of blood T cell repertoires in COVID-19. The method was immunoSEQ multiplex PCR; TCRdb's version includes in-frame clones alone and lacks a portion of them. The sample has roughly 240,000 clones, roughly 87% seen once; the top ten hold 2% to 3%. Sequences were obtained from PBMCs or T cells enriched from blood (not recorded which). These receptors came from a young woman with acute COVID-19.

The rearrangement links TRBV5-1 to TRBJ1-6; D call uncertain. Looked up from germline, CDR1 is SGHRS and CDR2 is YFSETQ. V gave up 0 bases and J gave up 10 bases, with 8 bases separating them. The CDR3 contains 13 residues. CDR3 residues: CASSLDPGSPLHF. The DNA for the CDR3 is TGCGCCAGCAGCTTGGATCCGGGGTCACCCCTCCACTTT.

This chain connects TRBV27 to TRBJ2-7; TRBD1 matches at 8 bases. Trimming took 5 bases from V and 6 from J; bases not matched to a gene: 9. CDR1 and CDR2 from the germline V gene are MNHEY and SMNVEV (reference sequence). The CDR3 is 14 residues long. DNA for the CDR3: TGTGCCAGCAGTCTCGGACAGGGCCGAGGCGAGCAGTACTTC. It translates to CASSLGQGRGEQYF.

The V gene is TRBV5-1, the J gene TRBJ1-2; maybe TRBD1 (5 bases). CDR3 length equals 16 residues. The V end was cut by 4 bases, the J end by 5 bases, with 21 bases between. Germline V gives CDR1 SGHRS, CDR2 YFSETQ. CDR3 in DNA: TGCGCCAGCAGCCTTGGGACTGTGAGTGACAAGTATGGCTACACCTTC. Amino acid sequence: CASSLGTVSDKYGYTF.

CDR3 loop: CASSQEGATGLPAYGYTF. The CDR3 bases are TGCGCCAGCAGCCAAGAGGGGGCGACAGGGCTACCCGCTTATGGCTACACCTTC. The J gene is TRBJ1-2, the V gene TRBV4-1, with 7 bases matching TRBD1. The CDR3 is made up of 18 amino acids. The germline V gene has CDR1 MGHRA and CDR2 YSYEKL. V dropped 0 bases and J dropped 5; count of bases not matched to a gene: 15.

This chain's CDR3 is CASSQEGGETGVGYTF. As DNA, the CDR3 is TGCGCCAGCAGCCAAGAAGGGGGTGAGACAGGGGTTGGCTACACCTTC. The chain links TRBV4-3 to TRBJ1-2; TRBD1 matches 8 bases. CDR1 is LGHNA and CDR2 is YSLEER in the germline V gene. J gave up 7 bases and V 0 bases, and 10 bases lay outside the gene matches. The CDR3 has 16 residues.